The clone carrying this TCR beta chain was counted a few times. Antigen specificity is unknown. This sample was included in a study of cytomegalovirus exposure and HLA in healthy donors. Study-wide results and caveats: It was reported that the classifier diagnosed cytomegalovirus status with high specificity and sensitivity in both the original and validation cohorts. Most sequenced TCRs were rare (though some public TCRs occurred in many donors).

The germline V gene has CDR1 SGHTA and CDR2 FQGNSA. The CDR3 has 13 residues. V shed 5 bases, J shed 8 bases, and the junction held 8 bases outside the gene matches. Primers: 60 Vbeta forward and 13 Jbeta reverse. In the original analysis: Roughly 80 million unique TCR beta chains, 9 million to 12 million shared, were counted in a later analysis. TCRdb's table, derived via immunoSEQ multiplex PCR, lists solely in-frame clones and lacks some. That table gives V, J and clone size, and the DNA gave D and trimming. The sample records roughly 200,000 clones, roughly 13% being singletons. V usage is TRBV7-2 and J usage is TRBJ1-2, with 7 bases lining up with TRBD1. This receptor was identified in a middle-aged man in good health and CMV-seropositive. The sample taken for sequencing was PBMCs. The CDR3 nucleotides are TGTGCCAGCAGCGTTCAACAGGGGAAGGGCTACACCTTC. Translating gives CASSVQQGKGYTF.